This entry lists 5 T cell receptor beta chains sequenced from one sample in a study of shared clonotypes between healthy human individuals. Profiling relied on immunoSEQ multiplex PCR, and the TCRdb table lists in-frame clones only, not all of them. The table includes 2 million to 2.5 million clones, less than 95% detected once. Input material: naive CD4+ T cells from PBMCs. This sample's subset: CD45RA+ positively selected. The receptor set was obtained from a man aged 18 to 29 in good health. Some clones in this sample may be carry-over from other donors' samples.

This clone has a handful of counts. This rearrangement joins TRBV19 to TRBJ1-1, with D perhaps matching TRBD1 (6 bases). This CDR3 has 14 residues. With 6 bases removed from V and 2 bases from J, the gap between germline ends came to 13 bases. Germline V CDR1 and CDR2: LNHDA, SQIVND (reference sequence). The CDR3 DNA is TGTGCCAGTAGGGAAGGGACACTCAACACTGAAGCTTTCTTT. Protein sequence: CASREGTLNTEAFF.

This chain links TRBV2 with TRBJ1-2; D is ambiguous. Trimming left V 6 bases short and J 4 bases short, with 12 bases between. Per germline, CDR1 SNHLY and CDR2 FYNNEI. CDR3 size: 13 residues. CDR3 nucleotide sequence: TGTGCCAGCAGCCTGGTCGGGATCTATGGCTACACCTTC. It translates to CASSLVGIYGYTF.

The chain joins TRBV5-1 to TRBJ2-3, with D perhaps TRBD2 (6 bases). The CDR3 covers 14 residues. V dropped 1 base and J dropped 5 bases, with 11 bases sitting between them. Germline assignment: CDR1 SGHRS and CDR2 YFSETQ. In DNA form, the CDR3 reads TGCGCCAGCAGCTTGTGGATAGCGGAAGATACGCAGTATTTT. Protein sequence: CASSLWIAEDTQYF.

CDR3 region: CASSLWTSGDNEQFF. The CDR3 DNA reads TGTGCCAGCAGTTTATGGACTAGCGGGGACAATGAGCAGTTCTTC. The rearrangement links TRBV28 to TRBJ2-1; 11 bases are shared with TRBD2. Germline CDR1 and CDR2: MDHEN and SYDVKM. The CDR3 length is 15 residues. The trim removed 0 bases at V and 5 bases at J, leaving 0 bases unmatched.

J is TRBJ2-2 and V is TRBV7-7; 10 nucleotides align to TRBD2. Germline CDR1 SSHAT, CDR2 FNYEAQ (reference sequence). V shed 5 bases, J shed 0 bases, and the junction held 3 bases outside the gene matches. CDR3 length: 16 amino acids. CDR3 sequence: CASSRGLAANTGELFF. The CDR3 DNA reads TGTGCCAGCAGCCGCGGACTAGCGGCGAACACCGGGGAGCTGTTTTTT.